These 11 T cell receptor beta chains came from one sample sequenced in a study of shared clonotypes between healthy human individuals. Some clones are missing from TCRdb's copy, which holds only in-frame ones; the method was immunoSEQ multiplex PCR. The sample has 2.3 million or so clones, approximately 95% seen once. Sequences were obtained from naive CD4+ T cells from PBMCs. Documented subset: CD45RA+ positively selected. The receptors here all came from a man aged 18 to 30 in good health. Some clones in this sample may be carry-over from other donors' samples.

The CDR3 coding sequence is TGTGCCAGCAGCGTAGGTCGGACAGAGAACACTGAAGCTTTCTTT. Translated, it gives CASSVGRTENTEAFF. This rearrangement joins TRBV9 to TRBJ1-1, with D tentatively TRBD1 (6 bases). Per germline, CDR1 SGDLS and CDR2 YYNGEE. The CDR3 spans 15 residues. Trimming took 0 bases from V and 1 from J, leaving 10 bases between them.

J is TRBJ2-6 and V is TRBV7-6; no clear D. Germline V gene data show CDR1 as SGHVS and CDR2 as FNYEAQ. CDR3 size: 15 residues. The V end was cut by 2 bases, the J end by 0 bases, with 5 bases between. The CDR3 DNA reads TGTGCCAGCAGCTTATCGTTCTCTGGGGCCAACGTCCTGACTTTC. It codes for CASSLSFSGANVLTF.

The V call is TRBV5-3, the J call TRBJ2-1; unclear D gene. TRBV5-3 is assigned to the ORF class and has an uncertain function. This CDR3 is 14 amino acids long. V gave up 0 bases and J gave up 8 bases, with 12 bases separating them. The CDR3 protein is CARSLACEVDEQFF. In DNA form, the CDR3 reads TGTGCCAGAAGCTTGGCCTGCGAGGTGGATGAGCAGTTCTTC.

The chain employs TRBV7-2 and TRBJ1-5; no definite D call. V lost 0 bases to trimming and J lost 4 bases, with 10 bases between them. This CDR3 has 15 amino acids. CDR1 and CDR2 from the germline V gene are SGHTA and FQGNSA. CDR3 nucleotides: TGTGCCAGCAGCTTAGCGCGTTCGGAAAATCAGCCCCAGCATTTT. Amino acid sequence: CASSLARSENQPQHF.

The CDR3 here is CASSALPGQGNQETQYF. CDR3 coding DNA: TGTGCCAGCAGCGCCCTCCCGGGACAGGGGAACCAAGAGACCCAGTACTTC. J is TRBJ2-5 and V is TRBV9; 10 bases fit TRBD1. The CDR3 contains 17 residues. Germline CDR1 SGDLS, CDR2 YYNGEE. V was pared by 3 bases and J by 0 bases, with 8 bases of the junction left unmatched.

V gene TRBV10-3 combines with J gene TRBJ2-7, with 7 bases fitting TRBD1. This CDR3 is built from 13 residues. CDR1 is ENHRY, CDR2 SYGVKD, per germline. Germline trimming cut 7 bases from V and 0 bases from J; bases unmatched to any gene: 3. The CDR3 DNA sequence: TGTGCCATCAATGCAGGGGGCTCCTACGAGCAGTACTTC. Translating gives CAINAGGSYEQYF.

This clone has a single count. The chain carries TRBV30 and TRBJ1-5; D remains unclear. Trimming took off 2 bases at V and 5 bases at J, with 16 bases between the two ends. Germline CDR1 is GTSNPN and CDR2 is SVGIG (reference sequence). The CDR3 sequence is 15 residues long. This CDR3 is CAWSLSLKGDQPQHF. The CDR3 DNA follows: TGTGCCTGGAGTCTCTCTTTGAAGGGTGATCAGCCCCAGCATTTT.

V usage is TRBV19 and J usage is TRBJ1-5; TRBD1 might be the D (5 bases). The CDR3 consists of 14 residues. Germline-derived CDR1 and CDR2 are LNHDA and SQIVND (reference sequence). Between the trimmed V and J ends, which lost 1 base and 3 bases, there was a span of 7 bases. The CDR3 spells CASSIGGTNQPQHF. The CDR3 coding sequence is TGTGCCAGTAGTATAGGGGGGACCAATCAGCCCCAGCATTTT. The full variable domain, its missing parts supplied by reference TRBV19 and TRBJ1-5, is DGGITQSPKYLFRKEGQNVTLSCEQNLNHDAMYWYRQDPGQGLRLIYYSQIVNDFQKGDIAEGYSVSREKKESFPLTVTSAQKNPTAFYLCASSIGGTNQPQHFGDGTRLSIL.

The J gene is TRBJ1-4, the V gene TRBV5-6, with D maybe TRBD1 (6 bases). Germline V lookup: CDR1 SGHDT, CDR2 YYEEEE. The CDR3 is 14 residues long. Trimming shortened V by 0 bases and J by 3 bases, and 6 bases separated the two germline ends. The CDR3 reads CASSLAGANEKLFF. CDR3 bases: TGTGCCAGCAGCTTGGCAGGGGCTAATGAAAAACTGTTTTTT.

This clone was observed a single time. The chain has TRBV7-3 and TRBJ2-1; TRBD2 agrees at 8 bases. The CDR3 runs 16 residues. The V and J ends lost 2 bases and 7 bases, in that order; junction bases with no gene match: 10. The germline V gene has CDR1 SGHTA and CDR2 FQGTGA. In nucleotides, the CDR3 is TGTGCCAGCAGCTTAGTGTCCACTAGCGGAGGGAATGAGCAGTTCTTC. Translated, it gives CASSLVSTSGGNEQFF.

V is TRBV5-4 and J is TRBJ2-1; 13 nucleotides align to TRBD2. The germline CDR1 and CDR2 sequences are SGHNT and YYREEE (reference sequence). V dropped 0 bases and J dropped 1; count of bases not matched to a gene: 7. CDR3 size: 19 residues. The CDR3 here is CASSLVVTSGRGSYNEQFF. CDR3 nucleotides: TGTGCCAGCAGCTTGGTCGTTACTAGCGGGAGGGGGTCCTACAATGAGCAGTTCTTC. The full variable domain, its missing parts supplied by reference TRBV5-4 and TRBJ2-1, is ETGVTQSPTHLIKTRGQQVTLRCSSQSGHNTVSWYQQALGQGPQFIFQYYREEENGRGNFPPRFSGLQFPNYSSELNVNALELDDSALYLCASSLVVTSGRGSYNEQFFGPGTRLTVL.